A selection of T cell receptor beta chains follows, all from one sample in a study of T cells in Graves' hyperthyroidism and ophthalmopathy. TCRdb reanalysed the multiplex PCR reads using MiXCR and keeps one entry per CDR3 protein. The sample contains 600,000 or so distinct CDR3 sequences, roughly 17% of which appear only once. The sample consisted of blood. The receptors were sampled from a woman aged 30 to 39 with Graves' hyperthyroidism. CDR3s leave out the opening cysteine and the closing phenylalanine or tryptophan. Fields, in order: V gene, CDR3 protein.

V: TRBV10-3
CDR3: AISPVDTDTQY

V: TRBV24-1
CDR3: ATKQGGINEQF

V: TRBV9
CDR3: ASSVDVSYEQY

V: TRBV12-3/TRBV12-4
CDR3: ASSLSPLSGRIMLTDTQY

V: TRBV6-1
CDR3: ASSATWGNYNEQF

V: TRBV12-3/TRBV12-4
CDR3: ASRLGQGQETQY

V: TRBV4-1
CDR3: ASSQMGAEAF

V: TRBV7-3
CDR3: ASSVQASGVYEQF

V: TRBV6-1
CDR3: ASSRTGGSYEQY

V: TRBV12-3/TRBV12-4
CDR3: ASSRPGTLKTQY

V: TRBV2
CDR3: ASTPTANTEAF

V: TRBV12-3/TRBV12-4
CDR3: ASSLAGLAAGELF

V: TRBV6-9
CDR3: ASSYRYTGELF

V: TRBV7-6
CDR3: ASSQSRSGANVLT

V: TRBV7-3
CDR3: ASSINRANSPLH

V: TRBV18
CDR3: ASSPPAETYEQY

V: TRBV6-5
CDR3: ASSFSTGRETQY

V: TRBV6-1
CDR3: ASSEGVAAPSPTGELF

V: TRBV28
CDR3: ASSLRQGLVETQY

V: TRBV7-2
CDR3: ASSPRVTAHYGYT

V: TRBV28
CDR3: ASRRGRGLREQY

V: TRBV5-1
CDR3: ASTAGGTYNEQF

V: TRBV3-1
CDR3: ASSQNTAEKLF

V: TRBV20-1
CDR3: SARDPGGGQPQH

V: TRBV30
CDR3: AWSWWGRINEQF

V: TRBV20-1
CDR3: SARVQRGIYEQY

V: TRBV6-1
CDR3: ASSKGQALEETQY

V: TRBV5-4
CDR3: ASSLGSGSADTQY

V: TRBV27
CDR3: ASSSETESSYEQY

V: TRBV12-5
CDR3: ASGGVEARGNTEAF

V: TRBV2
CDR3: ASNKQDFLETQY

V: TRBV29-1
CDR3: SVSGLPDTQY

V: TRBV11-2
CDR3: ASSTLQGDGYT

V: TRBV12-3/TRBV12-4
CDR3: ASSFRLDRGQNTEAF

V: TRBV19
CDR3: ASKPGLVAGSQETQY

V: TRBV12-3/TRBV12-4
CDR3: ASSFAAGITEAF